This TCR beta chain was observed in a study of OX40 agonist ivuxolimab in advanced cancers. Clones were sequenced by immunoSEQ multiplex PCR, and TCRdb holds only the in-frame ones, with some missing. The sample contains roughly 30,000 clones, less than 90% of which appear only once. With 4 bases clipped from V and 11 bases from J, the junction kept 17 bases outside the gene matches. CDR1 and CDR2 from the germline V gene are MNHNS and SASEGT. The CDR3 sequence is 16 residues long. The TCR was taken from an adult with an advanced solid tumor such as melanoma, head and neck, liver or kidney cancer. The sequencing here drew on CD4+ or CD8+ T cells sorted from blood, taken in a trial of the OX40 agonist ivuxolimab. The chain uses TRBV6-1 and TRBJ1-5; 7 bases are shared with TRBD1. The CDR3 DNA sequence: TGTGCCAGCAGTGCTGAGACAGGGTTAAATCTTAGAACCCAGCATTTT. It encodes CASSAETGLNLRTQHF.